A single sample is the source of the 29 T cell receptor beta chains below, sequenced in a study of T cells in Graves' hyperthyroidism and ophthalmopathy. RNA transcripts served as the template for amplifying TCR beta CDR3 regions. The TCR CDR3 first-round RT-PCR relied on the HTBI primer set. TCRdb independently ran MiXCR on the multiplex PCR reads; one entry per CDR3 protein. In the table there are 300,000 to 350,000 distinct CDR3 sequences, approximately 18% of which are singletons. Sequenced material: blood. The receptors stem from a woman aged 35 to 49 with Graves' ophthalmopathy.

This clonotype occurred a few times. An end of the junction differs from the germline gene, which may be a read error. The chain joins TRBV15 to TRBJ1-5; unclear D gene. The CDR3 contains 13 residues. Per germline, CDR1 LNHNV and CDR2 YYDKDF (reference sequence). This CDR3 reads CATSLGRFQPQPF. DNA for the CDR3: TGTGCCACCAGCTTAGGGCGCTTTCAGCCCCAGCCTTTT.

This clonotype was observed at least ten times. The J gene is TRBJ2-4, the V gene TRBV28; perhaps TRBD1 as D (5 bases). The CDR3 length is 13 residues. The V end lost 8 bases, the J end lost 3 bases, and 11 bases lay between the germline ends. CDR1 and CDR2 (germline): MDHEN, SYDVKM. The CDR3 sequence is CASQGFGKNIQYF. The CDR3 DNA is TGTGCCAGCCAGGGATTTGGCAAAAACATTCAGTACTTC.

V and J are TRBV12-3 or TRBV12-4 and TRBJ1-5; D is unclear. This CDR3 is built from 14 residues. Trimming pared 5 bases from V and 2 bases from J, leaving 10 bases between. The CDR3 loop reads CASSTGSRNQPQHF. CDR3 sequence (DNA): TGTGCCAGCAGTACCGGGAGCCGCAATCAGCCCCAGCATTTT.

This clonotype was seen ten or more times. J is TRBJ2-7 and V is TRBV2; 9 positions agree with TRBD1. The CDR3 is 13 amino acids. Trimming took 9 bases from V and 4 from J; bases not matched to a gene: 7. Germline values: CDR1 SNHLY, CDR2 FYNNEI. This CDR3 reads CASSGQGWYEQYF. DNA of the CDR3: TGTGCCAGTTCTGGACAGGGGTGGTACGAGCAGTACTTC. The full variable domain, with the rest looked up from reference TRBV2 and TRBJ2-7, is EPEVTQTPSHQVTQMGQEVILRCVPISNHLYFYWYRQILGQKVEFLVSFYNNEISEKSEIFDDQFSVERPDGSNFTLKIRSTKLEDSAMYFCASSGQGWYEQYFGPGTRLTVT.

The rearrangement uses TRBV6-2 or TRBV6-3 and TRBJ2-5, with TRBD1 as a possible D gene (5 bases). Trimming took 3 bases from V and 10 from J, leaving 9 bases between them. CDR3 length: 11 residues. CDR1 MNHEY and CDR2 SVGEGT come from the germline V gene. The chain's CDR3 is CASSYGQGQYF. The CDR3 nucleotides read TGTGCCAGCAGTTATGGACAAGGCCAGTACTTC.

There are many counts of this clonotype. This chain connects TRBV30 to TRBJ1-1; D not resolved. Per germline, CDR1 GTSNPN and CDR2 SVGIG (reference sequence). The CDR3 loop spans 13 amino acids. V was trimmed by 4 bases and J by 4 bases, leaving 13 bases between them. CDR3 residues: CAWTSGESTEAFF. In DNA form, the CDR3 reads TGTGCCTGGACTAGCGGGGAGAGCACTGAAGCTTTCTTT.

This clonotype has a count of ten or more. This rearrangement joins TRBV6-1 to TRBJ1-5, with D perhaps TRBD1 (6 bases). The CDR3 totals 15 residues. Germline loops: CDR1 MNHNS, CDR2 SASEGT. Trimming left V 2 bases short and J 7 bases short, with 15 bases between. CDR3 region: CASSERDGGAQPQHF. The CDR3 DNA sequence: TGTGCCAGCAGTGAACGGGACGGGGGGGCGCAGCCCCAGCATTTT.

This clonotype has a count of ten or more. The V gene is TRBV12-3 or TRBV12-4, the J gene TRBJ1-5; 7 bases match TRBD1. CDR3 size: 16 residues. V lost 3 bases and J lost 4; bases outside the gene matches: 9. CDR3 sequence reads: CASSFRGQRGNQPQHF. The DNA for the CDR3 is TGTGCCAGCAGTTTCCGGGGACAGCGTGGGAATCAGCCCCAGCATTTT.

The chain carries TRBV5-1 and TRBJ1-2; 8 nucleotides line up with TRBD1. J lost 4 bases, V lost 0 bases, and 8 bases had no gene match. The length of the CDR3 is 16 residues. Germline-derived CDR1 and CDR2 are SGHRS and YFSETQ. CDR3 sequence reads: CASSLVGTGEIYGYTF. In nucleotides, the CDR3 is TGCGCCAGCAGCTTGGTCGGGACAGGAGAAATCTATGGCTACACCTTC.

This clonotype appeared many times. This rearrangement joins TRBV4-1 to TRBJ2-5; no firm D call. Germline assignment: CDR1 MGHRA and CDR2 YSYEKL. This CDR3 contains 14 residues. V lost 2 bases and J 4 bases, leaving 11 bases between the germline ends. The CDR3 nucleotides are TGCGCCAGCAGCCAATTGAGGAACGGAGAGACCCAGTACTTC. The encoded protein is CASSQLRNGETQYF.

A word on this clonotype: Given the absence of the conserved phenylalanine or tryptophan at the CDR3 end, a read error is likely. The CDR3 DNA follows: TGTGCCTGGAGACCCGACCTGAACACCGGGGAGCTGTTTCTT. Amino acids: CAWRPDLNTGELFL. The chain has TRBV30 and TRBJ2-2; no clear D. The CDR3 contains 14 residues. Germline V gene lookup returns CDR1 GTSNPN and CDR2 SVGIG (reference sequence). The V and J ends lost 3 bases and 1 base respectively, with 9 bases between them.

This chain links TRBV28 with TRBJ1-6; weak D call: TRBD1 (6 bases). The V end was cut by 6 bases, the J end by 7 bases, with 19 bases between. There are 16 residues in the CDR3. Germline V gene sequence: CDR1 MDHEN, CDR2 SYDVKM. The CDR3 loop is CASRSVTGGENSPLHF. CDR3 nucleotides: TGTGCCAGCAGGTCGGTAACGGGGGGCGAAAATTCACCCCTCCACTTT.

This clonotype was detected ten times or more. The V call is TRBV20-1, the J call TRBJ2-7; TRBD2 agrees at 10 bases. CDR3 length: 15 amino acids. J was trimmed by 3 bases and V by 0 bases; bases with no gene match: 5. CDR1 is DFQATT, CDR2 SNEGSKA, per germline (reference sequence). CDR3: CSARDRSSGSYEQYF. As DNA, the CDR3 is TGCAGTGCTAGAGATCGTTCTAGCGGGAGCTACGAGCAGTACTTC.

The chain recombines TRBV29-1 with TRBJ1-5, with D uncertain. CDR3 length equals 12 residues. Per the germline V gene, CDR1 is SQVTM and CDR2 is ANQGSEA. The V and J ends lost 4 bases and 3 bases respectively, with 7 bases between them. Written as DNA, the CDR3 is TGCAGCGTTGGAGATGACAATCAGCCCCAGCATTTT. It encodes CSVGDDNQPQHF.

CDR3 sequence: CATSRGAGDSDEQYF. CDR3 DNA sequence: TGTGCCACCAGCAGGGGAGCGGGAGATTCGGACGAGCAGTACTTC. V is TRBV15 and J is TRBJ2-7; 8 bases align to TRBD2. Germline V gene sequence: CDR1 LNHNV, CDR2 YYDKDF (reference sequence). The CDR3 is 15 amino acids. The ends lost 3 bases at V and 5 bases at J; junction bases unmatched: 9.

With regard to this clonotype: A much larger clone differs from this one at a single base, so this may be a read error. The CDR3 nucleotides are TGCAGTACTATAGACAGGGTTCGCTTTGAGACCCAGTACTTC. Its translation is CSTIDRVRFETQYF. The chain employs TRBV20-1 and TRBJ2-5, with 7 bases fitting TRBD1. The germline V gene has CDR1 DFQATT and CDR2 SNEGSKA (reference sequence). J was trimmed by 5 bases and V by 8 bases; bases with no gene match: 14. The CDR3 contains 14 residues.

This clonotype was found many times. The CDR3 is CASSLTASNYGYTF. DNA for the CDR3: TGTGCCAGCAGCTTGACAGCCAGTAACTATGGCTACACCTTC. V is TRBV7-2 and J is TRBJ1-2; a possible D gene is TRBD1 (5 bases). The V gene's germline CDR1 is SGHTA and CDR2 FQGNSA. The germline V and J ends were trimmed by 3 bases and 1 base, with 9 bases remaining between them. There are 14 residues in the CDR3.

The chain is built from TRBV6-5 and TRBJ1-1; D not certain. The CDR3 contains 13 residues. The germline V and J ends were trimmed by 3 bases and 0 bases, with 5 bases remaining between them. Germline values: CDR1 MNHEY, CDR2 SVGAGI. The CDR3 here is CASSYLMNTEAFF. CDR3 coding DNA: TGTGCCAGCAGTTATTTGATGAACACTGAAGCTTTCTTT.

This clonotype appeared many times. The rearrangement joins TRBV20-1 to TRBJ1-5, with a tentative D call TRBD1 (5 bases). Trimming removed 3 bases at V and 0 bases at J, with 9 bases between. This CDR3 has 14 residues. CDR1 is DFQATT and CDR2 is SNEGSKA in the germline V gene (reference sequence). CDR3 sequence (DNA): TGCAGTGCTAGGGGACTGCCTAGCAATCAGCCCCAGCATTTT. Translating it yields CSARGLPSNQPQHF.

This clonotype was recorded a few times. The germline gene is not matched at one end of the junction; a read error may be the cause. The V gene is TRBV28, the J gene TRBJ2-6; maybe TRBD1 (5 bases). This CDR3 region has 15 residues. Germline V gene data show CDR1 as MDHEN and CDR2 as SYDVKM. This CDR3 reads CASSLLGAGANALTF. CDR3 nucleotide sequence: TGTGCCAGCAGTTTGTTAGGGGCTGGGGCCAACGCCCTGACTTTC.

This clonotype was counted at least ten times. The chain combines TRBV27 with TRBJ2-2, with 9 bases that match TRBD2. This CDR3 is built from 18 residues. The V gene's germline CDR1 is MNHEY and CDR2 SMNVEV (reference sequence). V shed 5 bases and J 6 bases; nucleotides not matched to a gene: 16. The CDR3: CASSPRIKGAGGPGELFF. The DNA of the CDR3 is TGTGCCAGCAGTCCCCGGATTAAGGGGGCGGGAGGGCCCGGGGAGCTGTTTTTT.

At least ten counts were recorded for this clonotype. The DNA of the CDR3 is TGTGCCAGCAGTTTTCCACAGGGAGCTTCTGGAAACACCATATATTTT. Translation: CASSFPQGASGNTIYF. The chain combines TRBV12-3 or TRBV12-4 with TRBJ1-3; tentatively, D is TRBD1 (6 bases). The CDR3 is 16 amino acids. V was pared by 3 bases and J by 1 base, with 13 bases between.

This clonotype was detected ten times or more. V usage is TRBV6-2 or TRBV6-3 and J usage is TRBJ1-1, with D hard to call. Trimming took off 4 bases at V and 1 base at J, with 10 bases between the two ends. The CDR3 totals 14 residues. Germline V gives CDR1 MNHEY, CDR2 SVGEGT. CDR3 region: CASSLRATNTEAFF. DNA for the CDR3: TGTGCCAGCAGTTTACGGGCAACGAACACTGAAGCTTTCTTT.

This clonotype was recorded at least ten times. The chain links TRBV20-1 to TRBJ2-1; 11 nucleotides match TRBD2. The germline gives CDR1 DFQATT, CDR2 SNEGSKA (reference sequence). J gave up 6 bases and V 2 bases, and 9 bases lay outside the gene matches. The CDR3 spans 16 residues. In DNA, the CDR3 is TGCAGTGCTAGATCGGTAGCGGGAGGGCCAATCAATGAGCAGTTCTTC. Protein product: CSARSVAGGPINEQFF.

The V gene is TRBV24-1, the J gene TRBJ2-3; D is ambiguous. This CDR3 is 14 amino acids long. The V gene lost 4 bases and the J gene lost 4 bases, with 11 bases spanning the gap. Germline values: CDR1 KGHDR, CDR2 SFDVKD. CDR3 coding DNA: TGTGCCACCAGTGACCCTGGGTCCTCAGATACGCAGTATTTT. Translating gives CATSDPGSSDTQYF.

This clonotype has at least ten counts. This sequence joins TRBV10-3 and TRBJ1-1, with a possible D match to TRBD1 (6 bases). The CDR3 has 14 amino acids. Germline values: CDR1 ENHRY, CDR2 SYGVKD. V was trimmed by 11 bases and J by 5 bases, leaving 21 bases between them. The CDR3 DNA reads TGTGCCTCTTGCCGGGGGGGCGAAGGGACTGAAGCTTTCTTT. Protein product: CASCRGGEGTEAFF.

This clonotype appeared many times. V gene TRBV12-3 or TRBV12-4 combines with J gene TRBJ1-5; D ambiguous. The germline V and J ends were trimmed by 1 base and 6 bases, with 4 bases remaining between them. CDR3 size: 12 residues. Written as DNA, the CDR3 is TGTGCCAGCAGTTTAGAGTTTCAGCCCCAGCATTTT. Its translation: CASSLEFQPQHF.

This clonotype occurred many times. This chain links TRBV6-2 or TRBV6-3 with TRBJ2-7, with D unclear. Germline CDR1 MNHEY, CDR2 SVGEGT. Trimming removed 0 bases at V and 0 bases at J, with 3 bases between. This CDR3 comprises 13 residues. CDR3 nucleotides: TGTGCCAGCAGTTACTCGGACTCCTACGAGCAGTACTTC. Translation gives CASSYSDSYEQYF.

This chain connects TRBV7-2 to TRBJ2-5; TRBD1 matches at 10 bases. In germline, CDR1 is SGHTA, CDR2 FQGNSA. The V gene end was trimmed by 3 bases and the J gene end by 5 bases; junction bases not matched to a gene: 3. The CDR3 is 14 residues long. CDR3 sequence (DNA): TGTGCCAGCAGCTTTTGGGACAGGGGTGAGACCCAGTACTTC. As protein: CASSFWDRGETQYF.